Shown below are 22 T cell receptor beta chains from a single sample sequenced in a study of post-analysis software for immune sequencing data. These receptors lack a known antigen. Unique-molecular-identifier-tagged TCR beta cDNA libraries were used. TCRdb independently ran MiXCR on the PCR reads; one entry per CDR3 protein. The repertoire has around 710,000 distinct CDR3 sequences, around 42% of them found once; the top ten carry roughly 4.5%. Study-wide findings and caveats: In patients, TRBV5-6, TRBV5-1 and TRBV20-1 belonged to five TRBV segments found more frequently than in controls.

Sequenced: blood. These receptors came from a girl aged 5-17 years with multiple sclerosis.

This clonotype was picked up a small number of times. V and J are TRBV4-1 and TRBJ1-2, with D possibly being TRBD1 (6 bases). This CDR3 region has 18 residues. CDR1 MGHRA and CDR2 YSYEKL come from the germline V gene. V dropped 0 bases and J dropped 5 bases, with 22 bases sitting between them. The CDR3 bases are TGCGCCAGCAGCCAAGAAGGGGGGGATCGAATCCCGCGATATGGCTACACCTTC. Residues: CASSQEGGDRIPRYGYTF.

Only a few counts were recorded for this clonotype. This chain links TRBV5-1 with TRBJ2-1; 14 nucleotides match TRBD2. The CDR3 runs 15 residues. Germline values: CDR1 SGHRS, CDR2 YFSETQ. With 2 bases clipped from V and 8 bases from J, the junction kept 3 bases outside the gene matches. CDR3 loop: CASSFGLAGGHEQFF. The CDR3 DNA follows: TGCGCCAGCAGCTTTGGACTAGCGGGAGGCCATGAGCAGTTCTTC.

This chain connects TRBV6-5 to TRBJ2-1; 9 nucleotides agree with TRBD2. Trimming took 7 bases from V and 9 from J; bases not matched to a gene: 13. The CDR3 spans 15 residues. The V gene's germline CDR1 is MNHEY and CDR2 SVGAGI. The CDR3 sequence is CASTVAGEGGSEQFF. The CDR3 region has the DNA TGTGCCAGCACCGTAGCGGGAGAGGGTGGGAGTGAGCAGTTCTTC.

The chain employs TRBV29-1 and TRBJ2-1; D unresolved. This CDR3 region has 12 residues. Deletions cut 1 base from V and 6 bases from J, with 7 bases between. CDR1 is SQVTM and CDR2 is ANQGSEA in the germline V gene. The DNA for the CDR3 is TGCAGCGTTGAAGCAGCCACCAATGAGCAGTTCTTC. It translates to CSVEAATNEQFF.

Concerning this clonotype: At one boundary the junction diverges from the germline segment, which might be a read error. This chain connects TRBV7-9 to TRBJ2-5; 7 bases map to TRBD1. Per germline, CDR1 SEHNR and CDR2 FQNEAQ (reference sequence). The CDR3 runs 14 residues. The CDR3 nucleotides read TGTACCAGCAGCCCATCACAGGGGTGGGAGACCCAGTACTTC. Its translation: CTSSPSQGWETQYF.

The gene calls are TRBV12-3 or TRBV12-4 and TRBJ2-7, with 11 bases lining up with TRBD2. The trim removed 5 bases at V and 3 bases at J, leaving 3 bases unmatched. This CDR3 is 14 amino acids long. The CDR3 here is CASSQTSGNYEQYF. In nucleotides, the CDR3 is TGTGCCAGCAGTCAGACTAGCGGGAACTACGAGCAGTACTTC.

The chain links TRBV20-1 to TRBJ2-1, with 9 bases aligning to TRBD2. The CDR3 is 13 residues long. Unmatched junction bases numbered 5, after V lost 4 bases and J lost 7 bases. The germline gives CDR1 DFQATT, CDR2 SNEGSKA (reference sequence). This CDR3 is CSATAGGPNEQFF. CDR3 in DNA: TGCAGTGCTACAGCGGGGGGTCCAAATGAGCAGTTCTTC.

The rearrangement joins TRBV7-9 to TRBJ2-5; D might be TRBD1 (6 bases). The J call is uncertain, as TRBJ2-7 better fits the DNA end. In germline, CDR1 is SEHNR, CDR2 FQNEAQ (reference sequence). There are 16 residues in the CDR3. CDR3 loop: CASSSNLQGANYEQYF. The CDR3 DNA follows: TGTGCCAGCAGCTCAAACCTACAGGGTGCCAATTACGAGCAGTACTTC.

This chain connects TRBV20-1 to TRBJ2-5; 13 positions match TRBD2. The CDR3 sequence is 17 residues long. Germline V gives CDR1 DFQATT, CDR2 SNEGSKA (reference sequence). V lost 0 bases, J lost 5 bases, and 9 bases stayed unmatched. Written as DNA, the CDR3 is TGCAGTGCTAGAGATCCCGGACTAGCGGGAGTGGATGAGACCCAGTACTTC. Amino acids: CSARDPGLAGVDETQYF.

This clonotype was detected a few times. The chain employs TRBV6-5 and TRBJ1-6, with D possibly being TRBD1 (5 bases). V was shortened by 5 bases and J by 0 bases, with 8 bases between the two germline ends. This CDR3 contains 15 residues. Germline V CDR1 and CDR2: MNHEY, SVGAGI. The CDR3 protein is CASSQGRSYNSPLHF. The CDR3 nucleotides read TGTGCCAGCAGTCAGGGTCGCTCCTATAATTCACCCCTCCACTTT.

The rearrangement uses TRBV24-1 and TRBJ2-5, with 8 bases fitting TRBD2. This CDR3 region has 13 residues. From germline, CDR1 is KGHDR and CDR2 SFDVKD. V was pared by 7 bases and J by 5 bases, with 5 bases of the junction left unmatched. CDR3 region: CATRAAGAETQYF. CDR3 bases: TGTGCCACCAGGGCAGCGGGAGCGGAGACCCAGTACTTC.

This clonotype has a handful of counts. This sequence joins TRBV14 and TRBJ2-7, with D perhaps given as TRBD1 or TRBD2 (5 bases each). Between the trimmed V and J ends, which lost 4 bases and 6 bases, there was a span of 13 bases. The germline gives CDR1 SGHDN, CDR2 FVKESK. CDR3 length equals 13 residues. The CDR3 DNA follows: TGTGCCAGCAGCCTGAGGGGTCTAGTCGAGCAGTACTTC. Translated: CASSLRGLVEQYF.

The genes are TRBV15 and TRBJ1-2, with a possible D match to TRBD1 (6 bases). This CDR3 spans 14 amino acids. Looked up from germline, CDR1 is LNHNV and CDR2 is YYDKDF (reference sequence). V lost 4 bases to trimming and J lost 3 bases, with 12 bases between them. Here the CDR3 DNA reads TGTGCCACCAGCACACCGACAGGAGACTATGGCTACACCTTC. Its protein is CATSTPTGDYGYTF.

This clonotype was counted only a few times. The chain carries TRBV27 and TRBJ1-6; TRBD1 might be the D (6 bases). V lost 9 bases and J 8 bases, leaving 20 bases between the germline ends. Germline V lookup: CDR1 MNHEY, CDR2 SMNVEV (reference sequence). This CDR3 region has 15 residues. The CDR3 loop reads CASSLTGLMDSPLHF. In DNA, the CDR3 is TGTGCCAGTAGTCTCACAGGGTTGATGGATTCACCCCTCCACTTT.

This chain links TRBV10-3 with TRBJ1-1; D possibly corresponds to TRBD1 (6 bases). V lost 8 bases and J 0 bases, leaving 16 bases between the germline ends. CDR3 size: 15 residues. The germline V gene encodes CDR1 ENHRY and CDR2 SYGVKD. This CDR3 reads CAIGGASNMNTEAFF. The CDR3 region has the DNA TGTGCCATCGGGGGGGCCTCGAACATGAACACTGAAGCTTTCTTT.

V is TRBV20-1 and J is TRBJ2-2; D is unclear. The length of the CDR3 is 15 residues. CDR1 and CDR2 from the germline V gene are DFQATT and SNEGSKA (reference sequence). Trimming stripped 5 bases from V and 0 bases from J, with 13 bases between. CDR3 protein: CSAPRPLTNTGELFF. In DNA, the CDR3 is TGCAGTGCTCCTAGGCCCCTAACGAACACCGGGGAGCTGTTTTTT.

V gene TRBV10-3 combines with J gene TRBJ2-5; 8 bases match TRBD2. Germline CDR1 and CDR2: ENHRY and SYGVKD. The CDR3 spans 13 residues. Trimming took 2 bases from V and 4 from J; bases not matched to a gene: 0. CDR3 sequence reads: CAISEAGGETQYF. The CDR3 DNA reads as TGTGCCATCAGTGAGGCGGGAGGAGAGACCCAGTACTTC.

This clonotype has more than one count but fewer than ten. The chain is built from TRBV7-8 and TRBJ1-5, with D perhaps TRBD1 (6 bases). Germline V lookup: CDR1 SGHVS, CDR2 FQNEAQ. The ends were cut back, 4 bases at V and 0 bases at J, with 16 bases in the middle. The CDR3 runs to 17 residues. The CDR3, as DNA: TGTGCCAGCAGCTCCAGGGGCGGGGTAAATAGCAATCAGCCCCAGCATTTT. It specifies CASSSRGGVNSNQPQHF.

This clonotype was counted a few times. The CDR3 sequence is CASSPDAYNEQFF. The CDR3, as DNA: TGTGCCAGCAGCCCGGACGCCTACAATGAGCAGTTCTTC. The chain recombines TRBV7-2 with TRBJ2-1; D uncertain. CDR1 SGHTA and CDR2 FQGNSA come from the germline V gene. V lost 5 bases to trimming and J lost 2 bases, with 7 bases between them. The CDR3 consists of 13 residues.

This clonotype was observed a few times. V is TRBV21-1 and J is TRBJ2-5; TRBD1 is taken as the D call from the table, unchecked against the DNA. TRBV21-1 is a pseudogene locus. The CDR3 is 15 residues long. The CDR3 region is CASSKWGQVQETQYF. CDR3 nucleotide sequence: TGTGCCAGCAGCAAATGGGGACAGGTCCAAGAGACCCAGTACTTC.

The J gene is TRBJ2-1, the V gene TRBV2; D perhaps matches TRBD2 (6 bases). CDR1 is SNHLY, CDR2 FYNNEI, per germline. V lost 2 bases and J 2 bases, leaving 10 bases between the germline ends. The CDR3 consists of 15 residues. The CDR3 coding sequence is TGTGCCAGCAGTGAATCGGCTAGCGCCTACAATGAGCAGTTCTTC. Protein: CASSESASAYNEQFF.

The rearrangement joins TRBV29-1 to TRBJ1-1; D not resolved. The CDR3 runs to 13 residues. Between the trimmed V and J ends, which lost 4 bases and 2 bases, there was a span of 11 bases. The germline V gene has CDR1 SQVTM and CDR2 ANQGSEA. As DNA, the CDR3 is TGCAGCGTTGGGCCGCTCGCTAACACTGAAGCTTTCTTT. It encodes CSVGPLANTEAFF.